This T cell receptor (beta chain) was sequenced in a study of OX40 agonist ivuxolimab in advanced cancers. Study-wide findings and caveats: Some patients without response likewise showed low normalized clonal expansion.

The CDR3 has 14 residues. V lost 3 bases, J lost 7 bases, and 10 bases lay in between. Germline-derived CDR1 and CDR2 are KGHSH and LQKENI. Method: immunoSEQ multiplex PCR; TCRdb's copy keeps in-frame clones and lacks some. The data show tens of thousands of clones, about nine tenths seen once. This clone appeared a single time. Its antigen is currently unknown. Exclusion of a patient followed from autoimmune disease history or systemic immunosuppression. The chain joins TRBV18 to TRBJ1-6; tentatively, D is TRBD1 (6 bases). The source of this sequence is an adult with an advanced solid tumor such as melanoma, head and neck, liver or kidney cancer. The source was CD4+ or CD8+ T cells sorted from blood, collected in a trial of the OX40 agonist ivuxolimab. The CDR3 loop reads CASSPQGRNSPLHF. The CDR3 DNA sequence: TGTGCCAGCTCACCCCAGGGGAGGAATTCACCCCTCCACTTT.